What follows describes a single T cell receptor (beta chain). As yet, its antigen is unknown. Germline CDR1 and CDR2: LNHDA and SQIVND (reference sequence). With 6 bases removed from V and 7 bases from J, the gap between germline ends came to 22 bases. The CDR3 is 15 amino acids. TCR beta CDR3 regions were amplified from RNA transcripts. The HTBI primer set drove a first-round RT-PCR of the TCR CDR3. TCRdb re-called the multiplex PCR reads with MiXCR, one entry per CDR3 protein. The repertoire holds hundreds of thousands of distinct CDR3 sequences, with around 40% as singletons. The sample comes from a study of T cells in Graves' hyperthyroidism and ophthalmopathy. General study findings and limits: Within blood appeared most thyroid clonotypes that had expanded above 0.001.

This receptor was identified in a woman aged 40 to 50 with Graves' hyperthyroidism. The sequenced material came from blood. The rearrangement joins TRBV19 to TRBJ2-7; D possibly uses TRBD1 or TRBD2 (5 bases each). The DNA for the CDR3 is TGTGCCAGTAGAATCGGGTCCGGGGCGTCGGGAGAGCAGTACTTC. Its translation is CASRIGSGASGEQYF.